This T cell receptor beta chain was identified in a study of cytomegalovirus exposure and HLA in healthy donors (dated 2017 in TCRdb). Regarding the complete study: An earlier analysis of about 530 of the donors reported under 300 Gb of sequence data and approximately 120 million unique TCR beta sequences obtained from about 180 million T cells. Across approximately 420 genotyped donors of the cohort, an average of about 240,000 unique TCR beta nucleotide sequences per donor were sequenced, and 15% to 20% of those sequences were non-productive. Using immunosequencing, the study profiled T cell repertoires from approximately 700 subjects and related those repertoires to cytomegalovirus serostatus. The study was designed to test whether signatures of past pathogen exposure could be identified by cataloging public T cell receptors. Rather than drawing on any new phenotypic data, the later analysis identified candidate immune exposures from TCR beta sequences and the way those sequences occurred across donors. Besides the first cohort of under 700 subjects, a separate validation cohort made up of about 120 different subjects was used. An earlier analysis of 587 of the donors used high-throughput TCR beta sequencing to judge whether each TCR beta V gene segment behaved as functional or pseudogenic. Because of strong linkage in the cohort, four to six DR-DQ haplotypes were treated as single units for association and clustering. Every repertoire in the discovery cohort had been generated on one and the same sequencing platform. The study combined high-throughput TCR immunosequencing, statistical association of individual TCRs with disease status, and machine learning to predict cytomegalovirus infection status. Alongside the repertoire data, information on donor age, sex, ethnicity and CMV serostatus was compiled. In a later genetic analysis, genome-wide SNP genotypes for 398 of the 666 donors were used, and that subset was treated as a discovery cohort. About 280 gigabases of sequencing data and 91 million or so unique TCR sequences made up an early release that covered 500 to 700 HLA-typed donors. Typing coverage varied by locus: about 629-640 donors for A, B, C, DRB1 and DQB1; approximately 520 for DQA1; over 600 for DPA1; around 450 for DPB1. In a later analysis, previously published TCR beta repertoires from 666 donors were re-analyzed and high-resolution HLA genotyping was added so that TCR occurrence patterns could be studied. HLA typing included class I and class II loci at four-digit resolution. Of the roughly 400 genotyped donors, less than 90% were placed in the genetic ancestry cluster associated with self-reported Caucasian donors.

In total, roughly 670 healthy bone marrow donors made up the cohort. Cohort members were all nominally healthy when sampled, although unrecorded immune exposures were likely present. The donor was CMV seropositive and was included in the group of 250 to 300 seropositive cohort members. Every donor gave a peripheral blood sample, and the peripheral blood mononuclear cells from that sample were used for TCR beta sequencing. The Qiagen DNeasy Blood Extraction Kit was used to extract genomic DNA from the blood cell samples. Reading from cysteine to phenylalanine, the CDR3 counts 14 amino acids. Only the CDR3 DNA stays, 42 bases, in frame from base 1. V ends up 4 bases short and J 8 bases short, with an unmatched junction base count of 12. Via the germline V gene (reference sequence), CDR1 is GTSNPN and CDR2 SVGIG. Study-level results and caveats: Most CMV-associated TCR beta chains appeared to be HLA-restricted in a later analysis, and the HLA associations seemed to be driven largely by CMV exposure. Across donors, most TCR sequences were observed very rarely, whereas some public TCRs were present in many individuals. In a later analysis, TCR association rates were found to vary across HLA loci, with the most associated TCRs seen for DRB1 alleles and the fewest for HLA-C alleles. In vitro tests confirmed that a few of the cytomegalovirus-associated TCR beta chains recognize cytomegalovirus antigens. In a later analysis, several top co-occurrence clusters were reported to appear linked to parvovirus B19, influenza, CMV and Epstein-Barr virus. The authors suggested that the approach could potentially be extended to other disease states and immunological phenotypes. The sequencing pipeline was judged likely to have produced a cluster of highly shared sequence variants as a technical artifact. A later analysis found that HLA-associated TCR beta chains were more clonally expanded and had lower generation probabilities than equally common non-associated chains. Correlated functional status among segregating V segments might reflect linkage disequilibrium, but an unknown experimental factor could not be ruled out. Because some donors lacked HLA typing at each locus, the association tests relied only on the typed subset. Only TCR beta chains were sequenced in this cohort, and the absence of alpha or paired-chain data limited detectable features. Broadly in line with IMGT annotations, most TCR beta V segments showed up in productive rearrangements about 90% or about 30% of the time in an earlier analysis of approximately 600 of the donors. Because counts were too low, under 20 rarely observed V segments, including chromosome 9 orphons, were left out of the earlier analysis of about 620 of the donors. A further reported finding was that TCR beta sequences accurately predicted the HLA-A and HLA-B alleles for most subjects in the first cohort. For the cohort, immune exposure information was limited to CMV serostatus. The classifier was reported to diagnose cytomegalovirus status with high specificity and sensitivity in both the original and validation cohorts. In a later genetic analysis, a missense DCLRE1C variant was associated with V-gene and J-gene trimming of TCR beta chains, and the association was replicated in an independent cohort. Compared with the roughly 720-donor mean, donors in an Asian-associated ancestry cluster had fewer N-insertions in productive TCRs, according to a later genetic analysis. The study gave a list of over 150 TCR beta chains associated with cytomegalovirus. In a later analysis, some 17,000 TCR beta sequences were associated with specific HLA alleles at a false discovery rate of 0.05. Some IMGT-functional V segments, including TRBV6-2 and TRBV6-3, could not be distinguished by the 87-base-pair reads and were therefore excluded. Presence/absence analyses assumed roughly uniform sequencing depth across donors, an assumption that may not hold. Strong co-occurrence of HLA alleles, especially DR and DQ, made assigning TCR associations to individual alleles difficult.

Library preparation employed the immunoSEQ multiplex PCR assay. The multiplex PCR relied on a mix of 60 forward primers for TCR Vbeta segments and 13 reverse primers for TCR Jbeta segments. The CDR3 region of rearranged TCR beta genes was amplified from genomic DNA by a multiplex PCR assay. On the Illumina HiSeq System, the amplified TCR beta libraries were sequenced as 87-base-pair reads. In the paper's pipeline: A later analysis tallied roughly 80 million unique TCR beta chains across the 666 repertoires, and around 12 million of those chains were shared by two or more donors. Raw reads were error-corrected and collapsed into unique sequences by a nearest-neighbor algorithm in which closely related sequences were merged to remove PCR and sequencing errors. V, D and J gene segments were assigned by aligning CDR3 sequences to IMGT reference sequences. For a sequence to be retained, a match of at least six nucleotides was required to both a V gene segment and a J gene segment. A rearrangement counted as productive if the CDR3 had no stop codons and remained in frame with V and J, and every other rearrangement counted as non-productive. CDR3 was defined according to IMGT convention as the region running from the second conserved V-encoded cysteine to the conserved J-encoded phenylalanine. Sequences without an unambiguous match to a single V gene segment were excluded from the earlier analysis of several hundred of the donors. An earlier analysis of 500 to 600 of the donors classified V segments as functional when productive rearrangements were above 56.7% and as segregating when the standard deviation between donors was above 5%. A statistical classification framework was built for diagnosing cytomegalovirus status from the catalog of TCR beta chain sequences. In a later analysis, V and J genes were assigned by comparing TCR nucleotide sequences against IMGT/GENE-DB human TR gene sequences. A later analysis assigned CDR3 sequences and most-parsimonious VDJ recombination scenarios with the TCRdist pipeline. In a later analysis, every TCR beta chain was defined by the combination of its CDR3 amino acid sequence and its V-gene family, and reads without a unique V-gene family were dropped. A later analysis removed nearly 600 highly shared, low-generation-probability nucleotide sequences to deal with suspected cross-contamination and a sequencing artifact. In a later analysis, a clonal expansion index was calculated for each public chain from normalized within-repertoire ranks of inferred template counts. A later analysis computed generation probabilities with a VDJ recombination model fitted to out-of-frame rearrangements, and checked the results against IGoR. In a later analysis, TCR-TCR, TCR-HLA and TCR-CMV co-occurrence was scored with hypergeometric tests, and a repertoire-size bias correction was applied to TCR pairs. In a later analysis, false discovery rates were estimated by permuting HLA or CMV assignments 20 times. In a later analysis, co-occurring TCRs were grouped using DBSCAN, with TCRdist sequence similarity added in when clustering inside HLA-allele-positive subsets. For co-occurrence clustering, repertoires with fewer than 30,000 or more than 120,000 public chains were excluded, along with a handful of repertoires with anomalous nucleotide sharing. What TCRdb holds here is the immuneACCESS table cut down to in-frame rearrangements. Part of the clones is not present; checked against another copy, under half of the missing clones reflect an unresolved V gene, and the others are unexplained. That table furnishes V, J and clone size, whereas the DNA furnished D and trimming. The sample yields 120,000 or so clones; roughly 8.6% were counted once. Clones ranked in the top ten supply about 6% of the sample.

This clone occurred a few times. Its antigen target is currently unknown. No qualities accompany the bases; no much larger clone lies one base away. Sequenced material: PBMCs. This clonotype originated in a woman in her thirties or forties in good health and CMV-seropositive. Recombination joined TRBV30 with TRBJ2-3, with 7 middle bases fitting TRBD2. In nucleotides, the sequence is TGTGCCTGGAACGGGGGTAAAGCGGGGTTTACGCAGTATTTT. This translates into CAWNGGKAGFTQYF.